The T cell receptor beta chain under discussion was sequenced for a study of control samples from healthy donors and cancer patients. Some clones are missing from TCRdb's copy, which holds only in-frame ones; the method was immunoSEQ multiplex PCR. The data show 95,000 to 150,000 clones, about 87% seen once. The CDR3 runs to 16 residues. CDR1 is LNHDA and CDR2 is SQIVND in the germline V gene (reference sequence). V lost 5 bases, J lost 2 bases, and 6 bases stayed unmatched. The sequenced material came from blood. V usage is TRBV19 and J usage is TRBJ2-1; TRBD2 aligns across 10 bases. This receptor was identified in a man in his forties in good health. The CDR3 region has the DNA TGTGCCAGTAGTCACCGAAGCGGGGGGGCCTACAATGAGCAGTTCTTC. It translates to CASSHRSGGAYNEQFF.